One sample yielded the 3 T cell receptor beta chains listed below, sequenced in a study of identical twins. TCRdb redid the calling of the 5' RACE reads with MiXCR, one entry per CDR3 protein. The table records hundreds of thousands of distinct CDR3 sequences, around 6% of them present only once. Specimen: naive T cells sorted from blood. Every receptor here comes from a man aged 18 to 29 in good health.

There are many counts of this clonotype. The chain couples TRBV9 to TRBJ2-1; TRBD1 matches 10 bases. This CDR3 has 16 residues. The ends lost 4 bases at V and 1 base at J; junction bases unmatched: 5. CDR1 is SGDLS, CDR2 YYNGEE, per germline. The CDR3 here is CASSTPGQGSYNEQFF. CDR3 sequence (DNA): TGTGCCAGCAGCACCCCGGGACAGGGGTCCTACAATGAGCAGTTCTTC.

This clonotype was observed at least ten times. The chain couples TRBV5-1 to TRBJ1-2; a possible D gene is TRBD1 (6 bases). The length of the CDR3 is 16 residues. In germline, CDR1 is SGHRS, CDR2 YFSETQ. V was pared by 2 bases and J by 5 bases, with 19 bases between. In nucleotides, the CDR3 is TGCGCCAGCAGCTTAGCACCGGGACAAGACAGATATGGCTACACCTTC. Its translation: CASSLAPGQDRYGYTF.

This clonotype was counted many times. The rearrangement joins TRBV28 to TRBJ2-1, with 9 positions matching TRBD2. CDR1 and CDR2 from the germline V gene are MDHEN and SYDVKM. The CDR3 has 15 residues. V lost 2 bases, J lost 7 bases, and 6 bases stayed unmatched. The CDR3 region has the DNA TGTGCCAGCAGTTTAGCTAGCGGGATAAGTAATGAGCAGTTCTTC. This encodes CASSLASGISNEQFF.